These 28 T cell receptor beta chains came from one sample sequenced in a study of quantifying T cell responses using KT2 cells. Turning to the study itself: TCR alpha and beta constant-region primers primed reverse transcription of RNA.

The cDNA 3' end received a ligated oligonucleotide with a UMI. The first PCR ran approximately 4 cycles with an equimolar RC1.1 and RC1.2 beta primer mix. TCRdb fed the UMI-ligation and nested PCR reads into MiXCR, producing one record per CDR3 protein. In the table there are tens of thousands of distinct CDR3 sequences, roughly 11% of which are singletons. What was sequenced was PBMCs spiked with cells of the T cell clone KT2. Receptors originate from a human donor.

The CDR3 sequence: CSAPDSSLFNEKLFF. CDR3 bases: TGCAGTGCTCCGGACAGTTCCCTATTTAATGAAAAACTGTTTTTT. The rearrangement uses TRBV20-1 and TRBJ1-4; weak D call: TRBD1 (6 bases). V was pared by 5 bases and J by 4 bases, with 17 bases between. Germline CDR1 and CDR2: DFQATT and SNEGSKA (reference sequence). The CDR3 is 15 residues long.

In this sample, this clonotype turned up a few times. The chain couples TRBV3-1 to TRBJ2-1, with TRBD2 as a possible D gene (7 bases). The ends were cut back, 1 base at V and 2 bases at J, with 15 bases in the middle. Germline CDR1 is LGHDT and CDR2 is YNNKEL (reference sequence). CDR3 length: 17 residues. In DNA, the CDR3 is TGTGCCAGCAGCCAAGGGAGTGGGGGGGCCGCCTACAATGAGCAGTTCTTC. This codes for CASSQGSGGAAYNEQFF.

This clonotype was counted many times. The rearrangement uses TRBV7-8 and TRBJ2-3, with D hard to call. V was shortened by 5 bases and J by 2 bases, with 8 bases between the two germline ends. Germline V gene lookup returns CDR1 SGHVS and CDR2 FQNEAQ. There are 13 residues in the CDR3. The CDR3 DNA sequence: TGTGCCAGCAGCCCCGGAACCACAGATACGCAGTATTTT. It specifies CASSPGTTDTQYF.

The sample holds many counts of this clonotype. The CDR3 coding sequence is TGTGCCAGCAGCGTAGAACCAGCCGGAGATACGCAGTATTTT. It codes for CASSVEPAGDTQYF. The chain combines TRBV9 with TRBJ2-3, with unresolved D. The germline V gene encodes CDR1 SGDLS and CDR2 YYNGEE. The CDR3 sequence is 14 residues long. Between the trimmed V and J ends, which lost 0 bases and 5 bases, there was a span of 10 bases.

In its sample, this clonotype was seen a few times. The J gene is TRBJ2-6, the V gene TRBV12-3 or TRBV12-4; D is perhaps TRBD2 (6 bases). CDR3 length: 15 amino acids. V dropped 3 bases and J dropped 0 bases, with 6 bases sitting between them. CDR3 in DNA: TGTGCCAGCAGTTTCGGGAGCTCTGGGGCCAACGTCCTGACTTTC. Amino acids: CASSFGSSGANVLTF.

The J gene is TRBJ2-7, the V gene TRBV4-1, with TRBD1 identical over 7 bases. There are 14 residues in the CDR3. Germline CDR1 and CDR2: MGHRA and YSYEKL. The V gene end was trimmed by 1 base and the J gene end by 4 bases; junction bases not matched to a gene: 4. CDR3 in amino acids: CASSQGQGVYEQYF. The CDR3 DNA sequence: TGCGCCAGCAGCCAAGGTCAGGGGGTATACGAGCAGTACTTC.

This chain uses TRBV27 with TRBJ2-1; D possibly matches TRBD1 or TRBD2 (5 bases each). This CDR3 is built from 13 residues. Per the germline V gene, CDR1 is MNHEY and CDR2 is SMNVEV (reference sequence). Deletions cut 6 bases from V and 10 bases from J, with 16 bases between. DNA for the CDR3: TGTGCCAGCAGGCCTTCGAGGGGCGGGGAGCAGTTCTTC. Translation: CASRPSRGGEQFF.

This clonotype has a handful of counts. This rearrangement joins TRBV3-1 to TRBJ2-1; TRBD2 matches at 7 bases. The trim removed 0 bases at V and 9 bases at J, leaving 11 bases unmatched. Germline CDR1 LGHDT, CDR2 YNNKEL (reference sequence). This CDR3 contains 16 residues. CDR3 coding DNA: TGTGCCAGCAGCCAAGATTCCAGCGGGAAAATAGGTGAGCAGTTCTTC. Its translation is CASSQDSSGKIGEQFF.

The CDR3 protein is CASSTGDEQFF. The CDR3 DNA reads TGTGCCAGTTCAACAGGGGATGAGCAGTTCTTC. V and J are TRBV27 and TRBJ2-1; TRBD1 matches 7 bases. The CDR3 length is 11 residues. With 9 bases clipped from V and 8 bases from J, the junction kept 4 bases outside the gene matches. CDR1 and CDR2 from the germline V gene are MNHEY and SMNVEV (reference sequence).

The V gene is TRBV2, the J gene TRBJ2-7; TRBD2 matches 11 bases. The J segment lost 5 bases and the V segment lost 4 bases, leaving 7 bases of the junction unmatched. This CDR3 spans 15 amino acids. Germline CDR1 is SNHLY and CDR2 is FYNNEI. CDR3: CASSGTGTSGNEQYF. CDR3 bases: TGTGCCAGCAGTGGTACCGGGACTAGCGGTAACGAGCAGTACTTC. Supplemented by reference TRBV2 and TRBJ2-7, the full variable domain reads EPEVTQTPSHQVTQMGQEVILRCVPISNHLYFYWYRQILGQKVEFLVSFYNNEISEKSEIFDDQFSVERPDGSNFTLKIRSTKLEDSAMYFCASSGTGTSGNEQYFGPGTRLTVT.

This clonotype appeared many times. The chain combines TRBV27 with TRBJ2-7, with D perhaps matching TRBD2 (5 bases). The CDR3 is 15 amino acids. The germline CDR1 and CDR2 sequences are MNHEY and SMNVEV (reference sequence). V gave up 7 bases and J gave up 0 bases, with 16 bases separating them. CDR3 sequence: CASTPIARRSYEQYF. CDR3 nucleotide sequence: TGTGCCAGCACTCCGATAGCGCGCCGCTCCTACGAGCAGTACTTC.

The J gene is TRBJ2-1, the V gene TRBV7-2; TRBD2 aligns across 8 bases. V lost 2 bases to trimming and J lost 4 bases; unmatched junction nucleotides: 10. The CDR3 runs to 17 residues. CDR1 is SGHTA, CDR2 FQGNSA, per germline. The CDR3 DNA reads as TGTGCCAGCAGCTTACGGTCCGGGGGGGCTACTTACAATGAGCAGTTCTTC. Protein product: CASSLRSGGATYNEQFF.

In regard to this clonotype: This may arise from a read error, as a much more abundant clone is one base away. The CDR3 here is CASSLVGERNEQFF. The DNA for the CDR3 is TGTGCCAGCAGCTTAGTGGGAGAGCGAAATGAGCAGTTCTTC. The chain couples TRBV11-2 to TRBJ2-1, with a weak D call TRBD2 (5 bases). The V end lost 1 base, the J end lost 7 bases, and 11 bases lay between the germline ends. The germline gives CDR1 SGHAT, CDR2 FQNNGV. The CDR3 loop spans 14 amino acids.

This clonotype appeared a few times. The chain recombines TRBV28 with TRBJ1-5; D is perhaps TRBD1 (5 bases). Trimming took 10 bases from V and 6 from J, leaving 22 bases between them. This CDR3 has 15 amino acids. Germline loops: CDR1 MDHEN, CDR2 SYDVKM. Here the CDR3 reads CATRLGGGSVQPQHF. The CDR3 DNA reads TGTGCCACCCGTCTGGGGGGGGGGTCGGTTCAGCCCCAGCATTTT.

There are a few counts of this clonotype. V and J are TRBV11-1 and TRBJ2-1, with 8 bases aligning to TRBD2. The CDR3 covers 15 residues. Losses at the gene ends were 1 base for V and 10 bases for J; bases not matched to a gene: 9. Germline values: CDR1 SGHAT, CDR2 FQDESV (reference sequence). CDR3 bases: TGTGCCAGCAGCTTAGACGCAGCGGGAGCTCGGGAGCAGTTCTTC. Translation: CASSLDAAGAREQFF.

This chain links TRBV7-9 with TRBJ2-3, with TRBD2 as a possible D gene (6 bases). CDR1 is SEHNR and CDR2 is FQNEAQ in the germline V gene (reference sequence). The CDR3 totals 12 residues. The V and J ends lost 6 bases and 11 bases respectively, with 15 bases between them. The CDR3 region is CASRKSGLQQYF. The CDR3 bases are TGTGCCAGCAGGAAGAGCGGACTACAGCAGTATTTT. Drawing the rest from reference TRBV7-9 and TRBJ2-3, the complete variable domain is DTGVSQNPRHKITKRGQNVTFRCDPISEHNRLYWYRQTLGQGPEFLTYFQNEAQLEKSRLLSDRFSAERPKGSFSTLEIQRTEQGDSAMYLCASRKSGLQQYFGPGTRLTVL.

In this sample, this clonotype turned up once. The germline gene is not matched at one end of the junction; a read error may be the cause. The chain joins TRBV20-1 to TRBJ2-7; 8 nucleotides line up with TRBD2. The germline V gene has CDR1 DFQATT and CDR2 SNEGSKA (reference sequence). The length of the CDR3 is 18 residues. As DNA, the CDR3 is TGCAGTGTTCCGAGGAGGCGGGGGGACTTAAGGAGCTCCTACGAGGAGTACTTC. This gives the protein CSVPRRRGDLRSSYEEYF.

This clonotype was observed many times. The rearrangement uses TRBV20-1 and TRBJ1-2, with no clear D. CDR1 DFQATT and CDR2 SNEGSKA come from the germline V gene (reference sequence). The CDR3 contains 11 residues. V was trimmed by 2 bases and J by 8 bases, leaving 9 bases between them. The CDR3 region has the DNA TGCAGTGCTAGAACGGACGAAGGCTACACCTTC. Protein product: CSARTDEGYTF.

In its sample, this clonotype was seen a few times. The rearrangement uses TRBV20-1 and TRBJ1-5; D remains ambiguous. Trimming took 0 bases from V and 0 from J, leaving 9 bases between them. Germline V lookup: CDR1 DFQATT, CDR2 SNEGSKA (reference sequence). This CDR3 is built from 15 residues. CDR3 in DNA: TGCAGTGCTAGAGATGCGGAGACTAGCAATCAGCCCCAGCATTTT. Protein product: CSARDAETSNQPQHF.

This clonotype was picked up many times. This sequence joins TRBV28 and TRBJ1-2, with a weak D call TRBD1 (6 bases). This CDR3 comprises 20 residues. With 4 bases removed from V and 1 base from J, the gap between germline ends came to 28 bases. CDR1 and CDR2 (germline): MDHEN, SYDVKM. The CDR3: CASSSVRRQVLKLDNYGYTF. The CDR3 nucleotides are TGTGCCAGCAGTTCCGTTCGAAGACAGGTTCTTAAGCTAGATAACTATGGCTACACCTTC.

This clonotype was seen a handful of times. The chain recombines TRBV12-3 or TRBV12-4 with TRBJ1-1, with TRBD1 matching over 8 bases. This CDR3 contains 11 residues. V lost 6 bases, J lost 8 bases, and 2 bases stayed unmatched. CDR3 sequence: CASRRTGEAFF. The DNA for the CDR3 is TGTGCCAGCAGGCGGACAGGGGAAGCTTTCTTT.

This chain joins TRBV12-3 or TRBV12-4 and TRBJ1-1; 9 positions agree with TRBD1. The CDR3 has 16 amino acids. With 3 bases clipped from V and 2 bases from J, the junction kept 7 bases outside the gene matches. This CDR3 reads CASSFGTGMRNTEAFF. Written as DNA, the CDR3 is TGTGCCAGCAGTTTTGGGACAGGGATGCGAAACACTGAAGCTTTCTTT.

As concerns this clonotype: Being one base from a much bigger clone, this may be a read error. The chain recombines TRBV6-4 with TRBJ2-3, with 11 positions matching TRBD2. The J segment lost 7 bases and the V segment lost 9 bases, leaving 6 bases of the junction unmatched. CDR3 length equals 13 residues. Germline lookup yields CDR1 MRHNA and CDR2 SNTAGT. CDR3 loop: CASSGGAAYTQYF. CDR3 nucleotides: TGTGCCAGTAGCGGGGGGGCCGCATATACGCAGTATTTT.

The chain employs TRBV21-1 and TRBJ1-1; TRBD1, as called in the table, went unchecked against the DNA. TRBV21-1 constitutes a pseudogene. The CDR3 sequence is 15 residues long. The CDR3 region is CASSNPGGRNTEAFF. The CDR3 DNA sequence: TGTGCCAGCAGCAATCCAGGGGGGAGGAACACTGAAGCTTTCTTT.

The V gene is TRBV9, the J gene TRBJ2-5, with TRBD1 identical over 8 bases. The CDR3 sequence is 15 residues long. The V and J ends lost 1 base and 4 bases, in that order; junction bases with no gene match: 6. Germline V CDR1 and CDR2: SGDLS, YYNGEE. The CDR3: CASSVQGAIRETQYF. The CDR3 bases are TGTGCCAGCAGCGTACAGGGGGCCATTAGAGAGACCCAGTACTTC.

This clonotype showed up just a few times. The chain combines TRBV12-3 or TRBV12-4 with TRBJ1-6; a possible D gene is TRBD1 (5 bases). CDR3 length equals 12 residues. Deletions cut 9 bases from V and 12 bases from J, with 15 bases between. Written as DNA, the CDR3 is TGTGCCAGTACCCGGGACGGAGTACCCCTCCACTTT. Its protein product is CASTRDGVPLHF.

This clonotype appeared a few times. The V gene is TRBV7-2, the J gene TRBJ2-7; 7 bases align to TRBD2. V lost 1 base and J lost 3; bases outside the gene matches: 3. CDR1 and CDR2 from the germline V gene are SGHTA and FQGNSA. This CDR3 spans 14 amino acids. CDR3 loop: CASSLDSGYYEQYF. The CDR3 coding sequence is TGTGCCAGCAGCTTAGATAGCGGGTACTACGAGCAGTACTTC.

A few counts support this clonotype. The V call is TRBV7-8, the J call TRBJ2-1; 11 nucleotides line up with TRBD2. Germline loops: CDR1 SGHVS, CDR2 FQNEAQ. There are 15 residues in the CDR3. With 2 bases clipped from V and 7 bases from J, the junction kept 4 bases outside the gene matches. The CDR3 region is CASSLSGLAVNEQFF. The CDR3 coding sequence is TGTGCCAGCAGCTTATCGGGACTAGCGGTAAATGAGCAGTTCTTC. Combining the CDR3 with reference TRBV7-8 and TRBJ2-1 gives the whole variable domain GAGVSQSPRYKVAKRGQDVALRCDPISGHVSLFWYQQALGQGPEFLTYFQNEAQLDKSGLPSDRFFAERPEGSVSTLKIQRTQQEDSAVYLCASSLSGLAVNEQFFGPGTRLTVL.